The 32 T cell receptor beta chains below all came from one sample that was sequenced in a study of Ad26.COV2.S vaccination and SARS-CoV-2 variants. Treatment defined: some 20 received Ad26.COV2.S at low or high dose, single or two shots; 5 received placebo; per-sample allocation not given. All samples were drawn on day 63, counting from the first vaccine or placebo injection. TCRdb keeps only in-frame clones here, not all; method: immunoSEQ multiplex PCR. Of 350,000 to 400,000 clones listed, over 75% are singletons. The source material was peripheral blood, sampled in a trial of Ad26.COV2.S vaccine versus placebo. These receptors originate from a person between 18 and 65 years old who received the Ad26.COV2.S COVID-19 vaccine or a placebo.

This clone has a handful of counts. The J gene is TRBJ2-7, the V gene TRBV19; D is possibly TRBD1 (6 bases). CDR1 and CDR2 from the germline V gene are LNHDA and SQIVND (reference sequence). Trimming took off 4 bases at V and 2 bases at J, with 9 bases between the two ends. This CDR3 has 13 residues. CDR3 protein: CASSKGDPYEQYF. CDR3 nucleotides: TGTGCCAGTAGTAAGGGGGACCCCTACGAGCAGTACTTC.

This clone was counted a few times. CDR3 nucleotide sequence: TGTGCCAGCAGCCAAGAACAAGGTGGTTTCCAAGAGACCCAGTACTTC. This codes for CASSQEQGGFQETQYF. J is TRBJ2-5 and V is TRBV4-2; D not resolved. The CDR3 loop spans 16 amino acids. The germline gives CDR1 LGHNA, CDR2 YNFKEQ. Trimming took 0 bases from V and 1 from J, leaving 12 bases between them.

The rearrangement uses TRBV6-6 and TRBJ2-1, with D unresolved. The CDR3 totals 11 residues. Germline-derived CDR1 and CDR2 are MNHNY and SVGAGI (reference sequence). Trimming took 7 bases from V and 4 from J, leaving 5 bases between them. This CDR3 reads CASMIYNEQFF. In DNA form, the CDR3 reads TGTGCCAGCATGATTTACAATGAGCAGTTCTTC.

The chain employs TRBV7-6 and TRBJ2-2, with TRBD2 identical over 12 bases. The V and J ends lost 5 bases and 2 bases, in that order; junction bases with no gene match: 12. The CDR3 spans 19 residues. The germline gives CDR1 SGHVS, CDR2 FNYEAQ. The CDR3 protein is CASSLRGLAGPPNTGELFF. The CDR3 nucleotides are TGTGCCAGCAGCCTCCGGGGACTAGCGGGCCCTCCCAACACCGGGGAGCTGTTTTTT. Full variable domain (rest looked up from reference TRBV7-6 and TRBJ2-2): GAGVSQSPRYKVTKRGQDVALRCDPISGHVSLYWYRQALGQGPEFLTYFNYEAQQDKSGLPNDRFSAERPEGSISTLTIQRTEQRDSAMYRCASSLRGLAGPPNTGELFFGEGSRLTVL.

This clone was seen a few times. V usage is TRBV5-1 and J usage is TRBJ2-7, with a possible D match to TRBD2 (5 bases). Trimming left V 0 bases short and J 4 bases short, with 11 bases between. CDR3 length equals 14 residues. CDR1 and CDR2 from the germline V gene are SGHRS and YFSETQ. The CDR3 sequence: CASSLAPGIYEQYF. Here the CDR3 DNA reads TGCGCCAGCAGCTTGGCCCCGGGGATTTACGAGCAGTACTTC.

The rearrangement joins TRBV7-3 to TRBJ1-2; the match to TRBD1 covers 7 bases. Unmatched junction bases numbered 8, after V lost 6 bases and J lost 4 bases. The CDR3 length is 14 residues. The germline gives CDR1 SGHTA, CDR2 FQGTGA. The CDR3 sequence: CASSPTGVGYGYTF. The CDR3 nucleotides read TGTGCCAGCAGTCCTACAGGGGTAGGCTATGGCTACACCTTC. Drawing the rest from reference TRBV7-3 and TRBJ1-2, the complete variable domain is GAGVSQTPSNKVTEKGKYVELRCDPISGHTALYWYRQSLGQGPEFLIYFQGTGAADDSGLPNDRFFAVRPEGSVSTLKIQRTERGDSAVYLCASSPTGVGYGYTFGSGTRLTVV.

For this clone: The sample carries other DNA sequences with the same CDR3. The chain carries TRBV9 and TRBJ2-2; D is ambiguous. V shed 0 bases and J shed 3 bases, with 6 bases lying between them. CDR3 length: 14 amino acids. CDR1 is SGDLS, CDR2 YYNGEE, per germline. CDR3 region: CASSVGGHTGELFF. DNA for the CDR3: TGTGCCAGCAGCGTAGGCGGTCACACCGGGGAGCTGTTTTTT.

The chain links TRBV30 to TRBJ1-2, with 10 bases fitting TRBD1. The V segment lost 7 bases and the J segment 2 bases; nucleotides outside the gene matches: 16. This CDR3 has 17 amino acids. CDR1 and CDR2 (germline): GTSNPN, SVGIG (reference sequence). The CDR3 DNA sequence: TGTGCCTCTCGGACAGGGGGACGGCAAAGGCCCAACTATGGCTACACCTTC. It translates to CASRTGGRQRPNYGYTF.

The chain combines TRBV18 with TRBJ2-2; no reliable D call. V lost 0 bases, J lost 1 base, and 6 bases lay in between. Germline CDR1 reads KGHSH; CDR2 reads LQKENI. The CDR3 has 15 amino acids. The CDR3 sequence is CASSPPSRNTGELFF. Here the CDR3 DNA reads TGTGCCAGCTCACCACCTTCCCGGAACACCGGGGAGCTGTTTTTT.

This chain links TRBV6-6 with TRBJ2-7, with a tentative D call TRBD2 (6 bases). The CDR3 has 15 amino acids. V was cut by 6 bases and J by 3 bases, with 18 bases left in between. Germline V gene lookup returns CDR1 MNHNY and CDR2 SVGAGI (reference sequence). CDR3 DNA sequence: TGTGCCAGCAGCTCCGTGGCACTAGCCGTCTACGAGCAGTACTTC. Translating gives CASSSVALAVYEQYF.

On this clone: This sample includes further DNA sequences coding for the same CDR3. This rearrangement joins TRBV18 to TRBJ2-5; no clear D. This CDR3 is 12 amino acids long. V was clipped by 2 bases and J by 4 bases, with 5 bases between them. Germline CDR1 reads KGHSH; CDR2 reads LQKENI. CDR3 nucleotide sequence: TGTGCCAGCTCACCAGGTAGAGAGACCCAGTACTTC. Translated, it gives CASSPGRETQYF.

The gene calls are TRBV6-5 and TRBJ2-1; the D gene is possibly TRBD2 (5 bases). Germline V gives CDR1 MNHEY, CDR2 SVGAGI. The CDR3 spans 15 residues. Trimming took 5 bases from V and 2 from J, leaving 13 bases between them. CDR3 in DNA: TGTGCCAGCAGTATCTCTAGCAGCGCCTACAATGAGCAGTTCTTC. Protein sequence: CASSISSSAYNEQFF.

The J gene is TRBJ1-2, the V gene TRBV6-1; tentatively, D is TRBD1 (6 bases). Per germline, CDR1 MNHNS and CDR2 SASEGT. There are 17 residues in the CDR3. Trimming removed 4 bases from V and 4 bases from J, with 22 bases in between. The CDR3 is CASSATGSQGPGYGYTF. The CDR3 DNA reads as TGTGCCAGCAGTGCTACAGGGTCTCAAGGTCCGGGCTATGGCTACACCTTC.

This clone was seen more than once but under ten times. J is TRBJ2-1 and V is TRBV6-2 or TRBV6-3; D not resolved. There are 15 residues in the CDR3. V was trimmed by 3 bases and J by 7 bases, leaving 16 bases between them. The germline V gene has CDR1 MNHEY and CDR2 SVGEGT. CDR3 in DNA: TGTGCCAGCAGTTATGGGGTGCCCTACGGGAATGAGCAGTTCTTC. It codes for CASSYGVPYGNEQFF.

The chain couples TRBV7-2 to TRBJ2-1, with D possibly being TRBD2 (6 bases). CDR1 is SGHTA and CDR2 is FQGNSA in the germline V gene. The length of the CDR3 is 15 residues. V was cut by 5 bases and J by 0 bases, with 11 bases left in between. The CDR3 protein is CASSRSGSSYNEQFF. CDR3 coding DNA: TGTGCCAGCAGCCGTAGCGGATCCTCCTACAATGAGCAGTTCTTC.

The gene calls are TRBV6-6 and TRBJ2-7; TRBD1 matches 8 bases. Germline CDR1 is MNHNY and CDR2 is SVGAGI (reference sequence). The CDR3 is 14 residues long. V was pared by 6 bases and J by 4 bases, with 8 bases of the junction left unmatched. The CDR3 DNA reads as TGTGCCAGCAGGGATAGGACAGGGCGATACGAGCAGTACTTC. It is translated as CASRDRTGRYEQYF.

The CDR3 reads CASSAGTSAYEQYF. DNA for the CDR3: TGTGCCAGCAGCGCCGGGACTAGCGCCTACGAGCAGTACTTC. The V gene is TRBV6-5, the J gene TRBJ2-7; TRBD2 aligns across 10 bases. This CDR3 is built from 14 residues. V trimming: 6 bases; J trimming: 2 bases; junction bases outside the gene matches: 4. CDR1 is MNHEY and CDR2 is SVGAGI in the germline V gene.

The chain recombines TRBV7-3 with TRBJ2-2, with TRBD1 matching 9 bases. The CDR3 extends over 16 amino acids. J gave up 1 base and V 5 bases, and 5 bases lay outside the gene matches. The germline CDR1 and CDR2 sequences are SGHTA and FQGTGA. The CDR3 reads CASSTGTGLNTGELFF. The CDR3 DNA follows: TGTGCCAGCAGCACCGGGACAGGGCTGAACACCGGGGAGCTGTTTTTT.

The chain employs TRBV12-3 or TRBV12-4 and TRBJ1-5; D not certain. This CDR3 region has 12 residues. The V gene lost 9 bases and the J gene lost 9 bases, with 15 bases spanning the gap. CDR3 DNA sequence: TGTGCCAGTAGTGGCTCACCAGGGCCCCAGCATTTT. This gives the protein CASSGSPGPQHF.

This chain links TRBV28 with TRBJ2-7, with 11 bases identical to TRBD1. Trimming took 2 bases from V and 3 from J; bases not matched to a gene: 9. CDR3 size: 17 residues. Germline V lookup: CDR1 MDHEN, CDR2 SYDVKM. The CDR3, as DNA: TGTGCCAGCAGTTTAAGGGGAAGGGGACAGGGGGGCTACGAGCAGTACTTC. Translation gives CASSLRGRGQGGYEQYF.

This clone was seen just once. The chain is built from TRBV7-6 and TRBJ2-7; 11 positions agree with TRBD2. CDR3 size: 15 residues. With V trimmed by 5 bases and J by 6 bases, 9 bases remained unmatched. Germline V gene sequence: CDR1 SGHVS, CDR2 FNYEAQ. The chain's CDR3 is CASSDTGTSGSEQYF. The CDR3 bases are TGTGCCAGCAGCGACACCGGGACTAGCGGCAGCGAGCAGTACTTC.

The V call is TRBV11-3, the J call TRBJ1-1; D remains ambiguous. Germline CDR1 and CDR2: SGHNT and YENEEA. This CDR3 region has 13 residues. With 2 bases removed from V and 5 bases from J, the gap between germline ends came to 9 bases. Written as DNA, the CDR3 is TGTGCCAGCAGCTTAAGCACGAGGACTGAAGCTTTCTTT. Encoded protein: CASSLSTRTEAFF.

The chain is built from TRBV5-1 and TRBJ2-7; TRBD1 matches 11 bases. From germline, CDR1 is SGHRS and CDR2 YFSETQ. V lost 4 bases and J lost 1; bases outside the gene matches: 4. The CDR3 consists of 15 residues. CDR3 sequence reads: CASSTGQGASYEQYF. The DNA of the CDR3 is TGCGCCAGCAGCACCGGACAGGGGGCATCCTACGAGCAGTACTTC. The variable domain in full, with the rest retrieved from reference TRBV5-1 and TRBJ2-7, is KAGVTQTPRYLIKTRGQQVTLSCSPISGHRSVSWYQQTPGQGLQFLFEYFSETQRNKGNFPGRFSGRQFSNSRSEMNVSTLELGDSALYLCASSTGQGASYEQYFGPGTRLTVT.

The V gene is TRBV6-5, the J gene TRBJ2-7; 11 bases align to TRBD2. Germline V gives CDR1 MNHEY, CDR2 SVGAGI. J lost 4 bases, V lost 2 bases, and 4 bases had no gene match. The CDR3 covers 15 residues. The CDR3 loop reads CASSYSSGRGYEQYF. The CDR3 region has the DNA TGTGCCAGCAGTTACAGTAGCGGGAGGGGATACGAGCAGTACTTC.

The J gene is TRBJ2-1, the V gene TRBV6-4; 7 bases are shared with TRBD1. The CDR3 runs to 13 residues. Germline loops: CDR1 MRHNA, CDR2 SNTAGT. With V trimmed by 0 bases and J by 9 bases, 2 bases remained unmatched. The CDR3 is CASSDSGGGEQFF. CDR3 nucleotide sequence: TGTGCCAGCAGTGACTCAGGGGGCGGTGAGCAGTTCTTC.

The CDR3 reads CASSTLAGVTDTQYF. The CDR3 DNA reads as TGTGCCAGTAGTACTTTAGCGGGAGTAACAGATACGCAGTATTTT. The rearrangement links TRBV19 to TRBJ2-3; 9 bases line up with TRBD2. CDR3 size: 15 residues. Trimming cost V 4 bases and J 3 bases; bases outside gene matches: 5. Germline CDR1 is LNHDA and CDR2 is SQIVND (reference sequence).

The V call is TRBV9, the J call TRBJ2-2; 7 bases are a match to TRBD1. Germline V gene data show CDR1 as SGDLS and CDR2 as YYNGEE. The CDR3 covers 16 residues. The V and J ends lost 0 bases and 0 bases, in that order; junction bases with no gene match: 2. The CDR3 reads CASSVAGTANTGELFF. For the CDR3, the DNA is TGTGCCAGCAGCGTAGCAGGGACAGCGAACACCGGGGAGCTGTTTTTT.

This clone showed up just a few times. The chain links TRBV12-3 or TRBV12-4 to TRBJ2-1, with 8 nucleotides matching TRBD2. Trimming at V came to 7 bases and at J to 10 bases, leaving 6 bases not matched to a gene. This CDR3 has 12 amino acids. CDR3 loop: CASKGGTREQFF. CDR3 in DNA: TGTGCCAGCAAAGGGGGGACTAGGGAGCAGTTCTTC.

This clone showed up just once. V and J are TRBV5-1 and TRBJ2-1; 11 bases map to TRBD1. Trimming took 4 bases from V and 7 from J; bases not matched to a gene: 7. This CDR3 is built from 15 residues. Per germline, CDR1 SGHRS and CDR2 YFSETQ. The CDR3 region has the DNA TGCGCCAGCAGCGGCCGGGACAGGGGGACAAATGAGCAGTTCTTC. Its translation: CASSGRDRGTNEQFF.

The chain uses TRBV18 and TRBJ1-1; D might be TRBD1 (6 bases). V lost 3 bases to trimming and J lost 3 bases, with 17 bases between them. CDR1 KGHSH and CDR2 LQKENI come from the germline V gene. The CDR3 is made up of 16 amino acids. In nucleotides, the CDR3 is TGTGCCAGCTCACCCCCCGACGAGGGGGTCCACACTGAAGCTTTCTTT. Encoded protein: CASSPPDEGVHTEAFF.

The gene calls are TRBV2 and TRBJ2-3; 7 bases match TRBD2. The length of the CDR3 is 15 residues. V shed 8 bases and J 1 base; nucleotides not matched to a gene: 9. CDR1 SNHLY and CDR2 FYNNEI come from the germline V gene. The CDR3 DNA follows: TGTGCCAGCGCCAATCTAGCGGACCGCACAGATACGCAGTATTTT. Its translation: CASANLADRTDTQYF.

As to this clone: Sequence at one end of the junction differs from germline and may be a read error. The gene calls are TRBV12-3 or TRBV12-4 and TRBJ1-1, with D possibly being TRBD1 (5 bases). The CDR3 consists of 12 residues. The CDR3 nucleotides are TGTGCCGGGAGGAGGTCCGGGACCGAAGTTTTCTTT. Protein: CAGRRSGTEVFF.